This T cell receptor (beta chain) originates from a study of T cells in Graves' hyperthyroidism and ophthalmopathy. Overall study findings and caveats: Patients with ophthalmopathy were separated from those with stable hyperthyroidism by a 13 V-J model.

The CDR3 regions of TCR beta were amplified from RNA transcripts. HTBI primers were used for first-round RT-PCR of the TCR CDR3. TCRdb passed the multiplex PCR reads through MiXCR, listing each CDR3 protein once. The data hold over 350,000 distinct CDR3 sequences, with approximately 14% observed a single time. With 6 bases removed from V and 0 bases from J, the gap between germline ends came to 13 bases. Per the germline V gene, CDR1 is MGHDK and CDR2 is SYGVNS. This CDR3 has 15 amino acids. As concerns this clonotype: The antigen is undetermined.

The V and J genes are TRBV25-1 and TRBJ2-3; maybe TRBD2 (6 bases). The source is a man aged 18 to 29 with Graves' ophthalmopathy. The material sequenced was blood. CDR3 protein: CASRGWGVSTDTQYF. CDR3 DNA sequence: TGTGCCAGCAGGGGATGGGGGGTAAGCACAGATACGCAGTATTTT.